This T cell receptor beta chain originates from a study of blood T cells in healthy people across ages. Study details: Capture by template switching was about one barcoded beta molecule per two T cells. Broader study findings: Measured against age, TCR beta diversity per million T cells decreased in a roughly linear manner.

PBMCs, at least 6.5 million per sample, were isolated. The second PCR ran 7 to 11 cycles with a sample-barcoded 5' primer and J-beta primers. CDR3-containing paired-end reads numbering at least 2.5 million came from each sample. One entry per CDR3 protein, called by TCRdb with MiXCR from the 5' RACE reads. The sample has roughly 800,000 distinct CDR3 sequences, 58% seen once. Notes on this clonotype: Its specificity is unknown.

Germline values: CDR1 ENHRY, CDR2 SYGVKD. The trim removed 2 bases at V and 5 bases at J, leaving 11 bases unmatched. CDR3 length: 19 amino acids. The chain uses TRBV10-3 and TRBJ2-1; 14 bases match TRBD2. Material: blood. The receptor was isolated from a man aged 30 to 39 in good health. CDR3 sequence: CAISEQGLAGVTGDNEQFF. CDR3 nucleotides: TGTGCCATCAGTGAGCAGGGACTAGCGGGGGTAACCGGGGACAATGAGCAGTTCTTC.